This T cell receptor beta chain comes out of a study of CD8 T cells in ankylosing spondylitis. Study outcomes and limitations: It appeared that ankylosing spondylitis blood was characterized by a TCR beta motif of about 8 highly homologous variants.

This clonotype showed up just a few times. No antigen is known for it. MiXCR, run by TCRdb on the 5' RACE reads, gives a single entry per CDR3 protein. Here the sample spans under 450,000 distinct CDR3 sequences, roughly a sixth being singletons. There are 15 residues in the CDR3. With V trimmed by 6 bases and J by 0 bases, 5 bases remained unmatched. Per the germline V gene, CDR1 is WSHSY and CDR2 is SAAADI. The sequence came from a male donor with ankylosing spondylitis. Material for sequencing was blood, either unsorted or a sorted T cell fraction (not recorded which). The V call is TRBV10-2, the J call TRBJ1-5; TRBD1 aligns across 7 bases. In DNA, the CDR3 is TGCGCCAGCAGGGCCCAGGGGGATAGCAATCAGCCCCAGCATTTT. It encodes CASRAQGDSNQPQHF.